This T cell receptor beta chain was recovered during a study of T-cell memory formation after mild COVID-19. Study results and caveats: The appearance of some responding clones in pre-infection memory suggested that cross-reactive memory joined.

The V and J ends lost 0 bases and 4 bases, in that order; junction bases with no gene match: 10. CDR3 length equals 17 residues. Germline CDR1 and CDR2: SGHRS and YFSETQ. A remark on this clonotype: Its target is unknown.

The 5'RACE method, run with constant-segment primers, produced TCR alpha and TCR beta cDNA libraries (carrying sample barcodes and UMIs). TCRdb ran MiXCR on the 5' RACE reads and lists one entry per CDR3 protein. Of fewer than 700,000 distinct CDR3 sequences in the sample, about 20% were seen once. This clonotype was sampled from an adult woman who had mild COVID-19 (a few samples of this study predate the infection). Cell type and time point are not known. This rearrangement joins TRBV5-1 to TRBJ1-2; TRBD1 agrees at 9 bases. Sequenced: PBMCs or a T cell subset sorted from them (not recorded which). CDR3 region: CASSLATGTGYSYGYTF. CDR3 nucleotide sequence: TGCGCCAGCAGCTTGGCCACCGGGACAGGGTATAGCTATGGCTACACCTTC.